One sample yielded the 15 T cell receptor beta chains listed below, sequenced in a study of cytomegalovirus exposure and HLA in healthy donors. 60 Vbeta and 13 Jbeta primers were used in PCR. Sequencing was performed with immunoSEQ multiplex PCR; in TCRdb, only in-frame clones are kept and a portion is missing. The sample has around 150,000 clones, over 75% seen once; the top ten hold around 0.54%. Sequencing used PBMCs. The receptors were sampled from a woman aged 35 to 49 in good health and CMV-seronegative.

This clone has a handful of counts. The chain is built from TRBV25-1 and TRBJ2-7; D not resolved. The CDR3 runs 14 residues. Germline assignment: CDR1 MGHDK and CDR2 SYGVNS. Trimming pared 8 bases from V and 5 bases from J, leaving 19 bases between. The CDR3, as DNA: TGTGCCAGCCGGCCACGCCGGAGTTCGGACGAGCAGTACTTC. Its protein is CASRPRRSSDEQYF.

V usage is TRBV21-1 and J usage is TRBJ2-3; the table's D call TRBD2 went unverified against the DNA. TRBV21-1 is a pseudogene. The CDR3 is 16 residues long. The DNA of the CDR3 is TGTGCCAGCGGAGGGGGGGATAACACGGATCTGGATACGCAGTATTTT. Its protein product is CASGGGDNTDLDTQYF.

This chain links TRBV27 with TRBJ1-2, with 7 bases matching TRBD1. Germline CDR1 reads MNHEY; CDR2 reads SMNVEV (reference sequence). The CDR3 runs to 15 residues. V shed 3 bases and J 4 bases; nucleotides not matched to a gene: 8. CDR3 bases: TGTGCCAGCAGTTTGACAGGGACCGCCCGCTATGGCTACACCTTC. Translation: CASSLTGTARYGYTF.

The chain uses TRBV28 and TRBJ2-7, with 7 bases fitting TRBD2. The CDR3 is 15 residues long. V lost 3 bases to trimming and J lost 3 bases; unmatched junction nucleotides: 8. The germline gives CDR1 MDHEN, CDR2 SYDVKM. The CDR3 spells CASSLVLGGGYEQYF. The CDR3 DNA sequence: TGTGCCAGCAGTTTGGTCCTTGGGGGGGGCTACGAGCAGTACTTC.

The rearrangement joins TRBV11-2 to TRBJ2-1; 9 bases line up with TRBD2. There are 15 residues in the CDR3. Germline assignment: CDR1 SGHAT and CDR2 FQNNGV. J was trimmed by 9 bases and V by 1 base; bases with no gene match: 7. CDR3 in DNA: TGTGCCAGCAGCTTAGGCCTAGCGGGAATGGGTGAGCAGTTCTTC. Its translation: CASSLGLAGMGEQFF.

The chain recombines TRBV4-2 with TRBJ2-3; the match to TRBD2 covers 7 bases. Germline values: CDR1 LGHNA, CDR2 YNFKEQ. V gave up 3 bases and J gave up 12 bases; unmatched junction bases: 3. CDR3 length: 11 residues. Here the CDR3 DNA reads TGTGCCAGCAGCCACGAGCGGGAACAGTATTTT. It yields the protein CASSHEREQYF.

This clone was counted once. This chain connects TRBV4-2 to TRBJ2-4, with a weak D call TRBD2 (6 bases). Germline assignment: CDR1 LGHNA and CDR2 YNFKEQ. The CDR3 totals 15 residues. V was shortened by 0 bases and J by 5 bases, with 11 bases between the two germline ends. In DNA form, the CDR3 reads TGTGCCAGCAGCCAAGACGGGTGGGAGGAAAACATTCAGTACTTC. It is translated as CASSQDGWEENIQYF.

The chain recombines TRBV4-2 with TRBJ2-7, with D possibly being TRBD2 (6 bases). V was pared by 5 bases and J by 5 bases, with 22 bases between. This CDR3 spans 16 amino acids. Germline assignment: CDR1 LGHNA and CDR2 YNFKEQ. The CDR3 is CASSLGLRGAGDEQYF. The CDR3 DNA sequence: TGTGCCAGCAGCTTGGGGTTACGCGGGGCGGGTGACGAGCAGTACTTC.

The CDR3 is CASSLLSNEQFF. In nucleotides, the CDR3 is TGTGCCAGTTCCCTATTGTCTAATGAGCAGTTCTTC. The chain joins TRBV19 to TRBJ2-1; D is uncertain. Germline CDR1 reads LNHDA; CDR2 reads SQIVND (reference sequence). V shed 8 bases and J shed 7 bases, with 12 bases lying between them. The CDR3 contains 12 residues. Filled out from reference TRBV19 and TRBJ2-1, the complete variable domain reads DGGITQSPKYLFRKEGQNVTLSCEQNLNHDAMYWYRQDPGQGLRLIYYSQIVNDFQKGDIAEGYSVSREKKESFPLTVTSAQKNPTAFYLCASSLLSNEQFFGPGTRLTVL.

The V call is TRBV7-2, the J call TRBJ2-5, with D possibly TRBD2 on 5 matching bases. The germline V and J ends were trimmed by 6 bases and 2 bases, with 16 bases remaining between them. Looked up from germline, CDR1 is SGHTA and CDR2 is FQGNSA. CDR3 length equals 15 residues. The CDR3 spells CASRGPSGTQETQYF. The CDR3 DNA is TGTGCCAGCAGGGGCCCAAGCGGCACTCAAGAGACCCAGTACTTC.

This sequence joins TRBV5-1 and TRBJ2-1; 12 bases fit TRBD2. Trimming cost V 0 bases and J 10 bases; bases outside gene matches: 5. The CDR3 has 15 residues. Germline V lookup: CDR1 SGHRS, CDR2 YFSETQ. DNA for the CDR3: TGCGCCAGCAGCTTGGGGCTAGCGGGAGGGAAGGAGCAGTTCTTC. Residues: CASSLGLAGGKEQFF. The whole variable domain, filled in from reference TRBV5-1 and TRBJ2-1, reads KAGVTQTPRYLIKTRGQQVTLSCSPISGHRSVSWYQQTPGQGLQFLFEYFSETQRNKGNFPGRFSGRQFSNSRSEMNVSTLELGDSALYLCASSLGLAGGKEQFFGPGTRLTVL.

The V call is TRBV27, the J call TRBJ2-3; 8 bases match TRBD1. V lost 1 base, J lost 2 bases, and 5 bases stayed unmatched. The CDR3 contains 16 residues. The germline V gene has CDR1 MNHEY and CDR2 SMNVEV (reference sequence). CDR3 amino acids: CASSLLGQGFTDTQYF. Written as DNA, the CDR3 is TGTGCCAGCAGTTTATTAGGACAGGGATTCACAGATACGCAGTATTTT.

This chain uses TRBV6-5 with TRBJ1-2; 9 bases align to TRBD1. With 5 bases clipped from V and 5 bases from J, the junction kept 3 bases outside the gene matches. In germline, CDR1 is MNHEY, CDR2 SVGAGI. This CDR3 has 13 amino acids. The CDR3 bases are TGTGCCAGCAGTCGGACAGGGGCGTATGGCTACACCTTC. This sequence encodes CASSRTGAYGYTF.

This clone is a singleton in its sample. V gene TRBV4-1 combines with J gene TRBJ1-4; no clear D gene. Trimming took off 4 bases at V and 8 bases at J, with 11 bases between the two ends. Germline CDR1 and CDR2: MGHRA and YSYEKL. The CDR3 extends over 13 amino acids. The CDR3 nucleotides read TGCGCCAGCAGCCCGGAGAGGGAAGAAAAACTGTTTTTT. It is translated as CASSPEREEKLFF.

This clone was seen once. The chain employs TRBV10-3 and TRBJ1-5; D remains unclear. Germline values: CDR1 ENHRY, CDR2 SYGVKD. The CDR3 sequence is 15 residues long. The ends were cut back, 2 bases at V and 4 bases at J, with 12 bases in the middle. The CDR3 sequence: CAISEGRESNQPQHF. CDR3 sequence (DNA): TGTGCCATCAGTGAGGGGAGGGAAAGTAATCAGCCCCAGCATTTT.